This TCR beta chain was recovered during a study of T-cell memory formation after mild COVID-19. Findings and limits, study-wide: From day 15 to 85, contracting clones were balanced between CD4 and CD8, whereas later expanders leaned toward CD4+. Contracting CD4+ clones lay largely in CM and EM, with CD8+ ones residing in EMRA.

Via MiXCR, TCRdb re-called the 5' RACE reads, giving one row per CDR3 protein. Among almost 350,000 distinct CDR3 sequences, 20% to 25% were seen once, and the ten largest hold 21%. The CDR3 runs to 12 residues. V was cut by 3 bases and J by 7 bases, with 13 bases left in between. The germline CDR1 and CDR2 sequences are SQVTM and ANQGSEA. This clonotype was seen only a few times. Its target is not known. This clonotype was obtained from a man aged 18 to 29 who had mild COVID-19 (a few samples of this study predate the infection). Cell type and time point are not known. The specimen was PBMCs or a T cell subset sorted from them (not recorded which). The chain joins TRBV29-1 to TRBJ2-7; possibly TRBD1 or TRBD2 for D (5 bases each). The CDR3 sequence: CSVEGRSEEQYF. The DNA of the CDR3 is TGCAGCGTTGAGGGACGCTCGGAGGAGCAGTACTTC.